Listed here are 27 T cell receptor beta chains from one sample, sequenced in a study of T cells in localized non-small cell lung cancer. Sequencing used immunoSEQ multiplex PCR; TCRdb keeps in-frame clones, though not all of them. The sample lists roughly 71,000 clones, approximately 87% occurring once. The material was peripheral blood, obtained before any cancer treatment. The receptors originated from a male donor aged 60 or over with stage III squamous cell lung carcinoma.

The V and J genes are TRBV2 and TRBJ1-5; TRBD1 agrees at 10 bases. V lost 4 bases, J lost 6 bases, and 3 bases stayed unmatched. Looked up from germline, CDR1 is SNHLY and CDR2 is FYNNEI. The CDR3 contains 14 residues. The DNA for the CDR3 is TGTGCCAGCAGTGTCGGACAGGGGGGTCAGCCCCAGCATTTT. Translating gives CASSVGQGGQPQHF.

This clone occurred once. The chain has TRBV5-4 and TRBJ2-1, with D possibly being TRBD1 (5 bases). V shed 0 bases and J shed 8 bases, with 12 bases lying between them. CDR3 length: 14 residues. Per the germline V gene, CDR1 is SGHNT and CDR2 is YYREEE (reference sequence). CDR3 sequence (DNA): TGTGCCAGCAGCTTGGGCCAGGGATACGATGAGCAGTTCTTC. It codes for CASSLGQGYDEQFF.

The rearrangement links TRBV30 to TRBJ2-2; 9 bases are shared with TRBD1. There are 17 residues in the CDR3. Germline CDR1 reads GTSNPN; CDR2 reads SVGIG (reference sequence). After removal of 3 bases from V and 0 bases from J, the junction contained 8 bases not matched to a gene. This chain's CDR3 is CAWSLKTGGTNTGELFF. Written as DNA, the CDR3 is TGTGCCTGGAGCCTAAAGACAGGGGGGACGAACACCGGGGAGCTGTTTTTT. Using reference TRBV30 and TRBJ2-2 for the parts outside the CDR3, the full variable domain is SQTIHQWPATLVQPVGSPLSLECTVEGTSNPNLYWYRQAAGRGLQLLFYSVGIGQISSEVPQNLSASRPQDRQFILSSKKLLLSDSGFYLCAWSLKTGGTNTGELFFGEGSRLTVL.

The chain couples TRBV11-3 to TRBJ2-2, with D unclear. The CDR3 consists of 16 residues. Germline V gene lookup returns CDR1 SGHNT and CDR2 YENEEA. V was cut by 1 base and J by 4 bases, with 13 bases left in between. The CDR3 loop is CASSLGLSRGTGELFF. DNA of the CDR3: TGTGCCAGCAGCTTAGGCCTCTCGCGAGGCACCGGGGAGCTGTTTTTT.

V is TRBV5-4 and J is TRBJ1-6; TRBD1 is a possible D gene (5 bases). The CDR3 spans 16 residues. The germline V gene has CDR1 SGHNT and CDR2 YYREEE (reference sequence). Between the trimmed V and J ends, which lost 3 bases and 0 bases, there was a span of 10 bases. For the CDR3, the DNA is TGTGCCAGCAGCTCCCCGGGGGGCTCCTATAATTCACCCCTCCACTTT. It encodes CASSSPGGSYNSPLHF.

The V and J genes are TRBV28 and TRBJ1-3, with D perhaps matching TRBD1 (5 bases). The CDR3 contains 17 residues. Trimming cost V 3 bases and J 0 bases, with 15 bases left between them. Per germline, CDR1 MDHEN and CDR2 SYDVKM. CDR3 bases: TGTGCCAGCAGTTTTATAGACAGACCCCTCTCTGGAAACACCATATATTTT. Translated, it gives CASSFIDRPLSGNTIYF. Full variable domain (missing parts from reference TRBV28 and TRBJ1-3): DVKVTQSSRYLVKRTGEKVFLECVQDMDHENMFWYRQDPGLGLRLIYFSYDVKMKEKGDIPEGYSVSREKKERFSLILESASTNQTSMYLCASSFIDRPLSGNTIYFGEGSWLTVV.

A single count supports this clone. The V and J genes are TRBV4-1 and TRBJ2-2; D remains ambiguous. Germline-derived CDR1 and CDR2 are MGHRA and YSYEKL. Trimming shortened V by 0 bases and J by 7 bases, and 6 bases separated the two germline ends. The CDR3 length is 13 residues. The DNA for the CDR3 is TGCGCCAGCAGCCAAGAGGGGTTCGGGGAGCTGTTTTTT. It is translated as CASSQEGFGELFF.

The rearrangement uses TRBV7-2 and TRBJ2-3; the match to TRBD2 covers 9 bases. J gave up 7 bases and V 5 bases, and 13 bases lay outside the gene matches. The CDR3 totals 16 residues. CDR1 and CDR2 (germline): SGHTA, FQGNSA. CDR3 nucleotides: TGTGCCAGCAGCCACGACAGCGGGGGGCAAGAATATACGCAGTATTTT. Its translation is CASSHDSGGQEYTQYF.

V usage is TRBV5-1 and J usage is TRBJ2-3, with TRBD2 matching over 13 bases. The ends lost 3 bases at V and 2 bases at J; junction bases unmatched: 6. Per the germline V gene, CDR1 is SGHRS and CDR2 is YFSETQ. This CDR3 has 17 amino acids. This CDR3 reads CASSYRLAGGPTDTQYF. CDR3 in DNA: TGCGCCAGCAGCTACAGACTAGCGGGGGGACCCACAGATACGCAGTATTTT.

The chain couples TRBV5-4 to TRBJ1-6; maybe TRBD1 (6 bases). Germline CDR1 and CDR2: SGHNT and YYREEE (reference sequence). The CDR3 is made up of 16 amino acids. V was trimmed by 5 bases and J by 7 bases, leaving 19 bases between them. CDR3 nucleotides: TGTGCCAGCAGTTTGACGGGACAAGGATCAAATTCACCCCTCCACTTT. Amino acid sequence: CASSLTGQGSNSPLHF.

This clone was detected only once. This chain connects TRBV7-9 to TRBJ2-7, with a tentative D call TRBD1 (6 bases). This CDR3 region has 15 residues. The germline V gene encodes CDR1 SEHNR and CDR2 FQNEAQ (reference sequence). The germline V and J ends were trimmed by 5 bases and 7 bases, with 21 bases remaining between them. The CDR3 loop reads CASSGPGTTSVEQYF. CDR3 nucleotides: TGTGCCAGCAGCGGTCCCGGGACAACTTCTGTAGAGCAGTACTTC. Full variable domain (missing parts from reference TRBV7-9 and TRBJ2-7): DTGVSQNPRHKITKRGQNVTFRCDPISEHNRLYWYRQTLGQGPEFLTYFQNEAQLEKSRLLSDRFSAERPKGSFSTLEIQRTEQGDSAMYLCASSGPGTTSVEQYFGPGTRLTVT.

The J gene is TRBJ1-4, the V gene TRBV6-1; TRBD1 aligns across 9 bases. CDR3 length: 17 amino acids. The V segment lost 3 bases and the J segment 0 bases; nucleotides outside the gene matches: 5. The germline V gene has CDR1 MNHNS and CDR2 SASEGT. CDR3 protein: CASSETGGFATNEKLFF. The CDR3 DNA follows: TGTGCCAGCAGTGAGACAGGGGGATTTGCAACTAATGAAAAACTGTTTTTT.

The chain combines TRBV7-2 with TRBJ2-7, with TRBD2 matching 8 bases. V gave up 5 bases and J gave up 5 bases; unmatched junction bases: 8. The CDR3 sequence is 14 residues long. CDR1 is SGHTA and CDR2 is FQGNSA in the germline V gene. The CDR3 DNA is TGTGCCAGCAGCCCCCCGGGAGGGGTAAACGAGCAGTACGTC. Protein sequence: CASSPPGGVNEQYV.

This CDR3 is CASSDRTATNEKLFF. In nucleotides, the CDR3 is TGTGCCAGCAGCGACAGGACAGCAACTAATGAAAAACTGTTTTTT. The gene calls are TRBV7-8 and TRBJ1-4; TRBD1 might be the D (6 bases). Germline loops: CDR1 SGHVS, CDR2 FQNEAQ. This CDR3 comprises 15 residues. Trimming removed 5 bases at V and 0 bases at J, with 10 bases between.

This chain joins TRBV7-2 and TRBJ2-5; D unresolved. The V and J ends lost 1 base and 4 bases respectively, with 7 bases between them. CDR3 length: 13 amino acids. Germline lookup yields CDR1 SGHTA and CDR2 FQGNSA. The CDR3 coding sequence is TGTGCCAGCAGCTTAGGACGGCGAGAGACCCAGTACTTC. It yields the protein CASSLGRRETQYF.

The rearrangement uses TRBV28 and TRBJ1-3, with D perhaps TRBD1 (6 bases). The CDR3 has 14 residues. The germline gives CDR1 MDHEN, CDR2 SYDVKM. Deletions cut 6 bases from V and 4 bases from J, with 13 bases between. The CDR3 here is CASSETGLGNTIYF. The CDR3, as DNA: TGTGCCAGCAGCGAAACAGGGCTAGGAAACACCATATATTTT.

This clone was recorded only once. The chain carries TRBV7-8 and TRBJ2-3, with a possible D match to TRBD1 (6 bases). Deletions cut 8 bases from V and 0 bases from J, with 24 bases between. Germline V CDR1 and CDR2: SGHVS, FQNEAQ. This CDR3 spans 18 amino acids. The CDR3 DNA is TGTGCCAGCGGGGGCAGACTTACCCTACTATCTAGCACAGATACGCAGTATTTT. This translates into CASGGRLTLLSSTDTQYF.

J is TRBJ1-1 and V is TRBV4-3; no definite D call. The CDR3 is 15 residues long. V lost 0 bases and J 0 bases, leaving 8 bases between the germline ends. Germline loops: CDR1 LGHNA, CDR2 YSLEER. The CDR3 here is CASSQDWRVNTEAFF. The CDR3 DNA reads as TGCGCCAGCAGCCAAGATTGGAGGGTGAACACTGAAGCTTTCTTT.

This chain uses TRBV19 with TRBJ1-6; possibly TRBD1 for D (5 bases). The ends were cut back, 5 bases at V and 5 bases at J, with 19 bases in the middle. Germline loops: CDR1 LNHDA, CDR2 SQIVND (reference sequence). The CDR3 covers 17 residues. The CDR3 region is CASSPRPKGRDNSPLHF. CDR3 in DNA: TGTGCCAGTAGTCCACGCCCGAAGGGACGGGATAATTCACCCCTCCACTTT.

This clone has only a few counts. This sequence joins TRBV6-5 and TRBJ2-3; tentatively, D is TRBD2 (6 bases). Germline V CDR1 and CDR2: MNHEY, SVGAGI. CDR3 length: 14 residues. The ends were cut back, 4 bases at V and 0 bases at J, with 8 bases in the middle. The DNA of the CDR3 is TGTGCCAGCAGTTCCGGGACTAGCACAGATACGCAGTATTTT. It codes for CASSSGTSTDTQYF.

The chain recombines TRBV4-1 with TRBJ1-6; D is ambiguous. CDR3 size: 13 residues. The V and J ends lost 4 bases and 10 bases respectively, with 11 bases between them. In germline, CDR1 is MGHRA, CDR2 YSYEKL. The CDR3 DNA reads TGCGCCAGCAGCCCCGCATACCAGTCACCCCTCCACTTT. Encoded protein: CASSPAYQSPLHF.

The CDR3 region is CASSLWPPETTTNSPLHF. The CDR3, as DNA: TGCGCCAGCAGCTTGTGGCCCCCTGAGACAACCACTAATTCACCCCTCCACTTT. The V gene is TRBV5-1, the J gene TRBJ1-6; the D is unclear. V dropped 1 base and J dropped 6 bases, with 20 bases sitting between them. The CDR3 extends over 18 amino acids. Germline loops: CDR1 SGHRS, CDR2 YFSETQ. The whole variable domain, remainder taken from reference TRBV5-1 and TRBJ1-6, is KAGVTQTPRYLIKTRGQQVTLSCSPISGHRSVSWYQQTPGQGLQFLFEYFSETQRNKGNFPGRFSGRQFSNSRSEMNVSTLELGDSALYLCASSLWPPETTTNSPLHFGNGTRLTVT.

This chain links TRBV6-5 with TRBJ2-1; D is possibly TRBD1 (6 bases). Trimming removed 6 bases from V and 7 bases from J, with 19 bases in between. The CDR3 has 15 amino acids. CDR1 is MNHEY, CDR2 SVGAGI, per germline. CDR3: CASRLFLAGENEQFF. The CDR3 nucleotides are TGTGCCAGCAGACTCTTCCTGGCAGGGGAGAATGAGCAGTTCTTC.

This clone was seen only a few times. The chain couples TRBV23-1 to TRBJ2-7; tentative D call: TRBD1 (6 bases). TRBV23-1 is flagged as an ORF with uncertain function. The V end was cut by 2 bases, the J end by 4 bases, with 9 bases between. This CDR3 has 13 residues. The CDR3 DNA follows: TGCGCCAGCAGTCAAAGACAGGTGTACGAGCAGTACGTC. Translating gives CASSQRQVYEQYV.

The chain combines TRBV7-8 with TRBJ1-1, with TRBD1 as a possible D gene (5 bases). This CDR3 has 14 residues. With 1 base removed from V and 1 base from J, the gap between germline ends came to 7 bases. Germline CDR1 is SGHVS and CDR2 is FQNEAQ. CDR3 DNA sequence: TGTGCCAGCAGCTTAGAAAGGGGGAACACTGAAGCTTTCTTT. This translates into CASSLERGNTEAFF.

V gene TRBV27 combines with J gene TRBJ1-4, with 8 nucleotides matching TRBD1. This CDR3 comprises 14 residues. V lost 7 bases, J lost 8 bases, and 9 bases stayed unmatched. Germline V gene lookup returns CDR1 MNHEY and CDR2 SMNVEV (reference sequence). The CDR3 region is CASKLTGGGEKLFF. DNA for the CDR3: TGTGCCAGCAAACTCACAGGGGGGGGAGAAAAACTGTTTTTT. The full variable domain, with the rest looked up from reference TRBV27 and TRBJ1-4, is EAQVTQNPRYLITVTGKKLTVTCSQNMNHEYMSWYRQDPGLGLRQIYYSMNVEVTDKGDVPEGYKVSRKEKRNFPLILESPSPNQTSLYFCASKLTGGGEKLFFGSGTQLSVL.

The rearrangement uses TRBV11-2 and TRBJ2-3, with D perhaps given as TRBD1 or TRBD2 (5 bases each). V gave up 4 bases and J gave up 5 bases, with 16 bases separating them. The CDR3 length is 15 residues. Germline V gene lookup returns CDR1 SGHAT and CDR2 FQNNGV. The CDR3 loop is CASSSIFGDGDTQYF. In DNA, the CDR3 is TGTGCCAGCAGCTCCATATTCGGGGACGGAGATACGCAGTATTTT.